Sequencing of this TCR beta chain was carried out in a study of blood T cell repertoires in COVID-19. Under the authors' procedure: Estimation of nucleated cell counts relied on the amplification of reference gene primers. Assay: immunoSEQ multiplex PCR; the TCRdb copy retains only in-frame clones and omits some. V, J and clone size are those of that table, while D and trimming were read from the DNA. The sample has 150,000 or so clones, about 80% seen once. V gave up 3 bases and J gave up 5 bases, with 11 bases separating them. The CDR3 totals 13 residues. The germline gives CDR1 SGHKS, CDR2 YYEKEE (reference sequence). Cohorts were based on clinical histories the participants reported.

The sequencing input was PBMCs or T cells enriched from blood (not recorded which). The sequence came from a woman in her fifties or sixties who had recovered from COVID-19. The chain carries TRBV5-5 and TRBJ2-5, with a tentative D call TRBD1 (6 bases). CDR3 nucleotides: TGTGCCAGCAGCTGGGCAGGGGAGGAGACCCAGTACTTC. This gives the protein CASSWAGEETQYF.